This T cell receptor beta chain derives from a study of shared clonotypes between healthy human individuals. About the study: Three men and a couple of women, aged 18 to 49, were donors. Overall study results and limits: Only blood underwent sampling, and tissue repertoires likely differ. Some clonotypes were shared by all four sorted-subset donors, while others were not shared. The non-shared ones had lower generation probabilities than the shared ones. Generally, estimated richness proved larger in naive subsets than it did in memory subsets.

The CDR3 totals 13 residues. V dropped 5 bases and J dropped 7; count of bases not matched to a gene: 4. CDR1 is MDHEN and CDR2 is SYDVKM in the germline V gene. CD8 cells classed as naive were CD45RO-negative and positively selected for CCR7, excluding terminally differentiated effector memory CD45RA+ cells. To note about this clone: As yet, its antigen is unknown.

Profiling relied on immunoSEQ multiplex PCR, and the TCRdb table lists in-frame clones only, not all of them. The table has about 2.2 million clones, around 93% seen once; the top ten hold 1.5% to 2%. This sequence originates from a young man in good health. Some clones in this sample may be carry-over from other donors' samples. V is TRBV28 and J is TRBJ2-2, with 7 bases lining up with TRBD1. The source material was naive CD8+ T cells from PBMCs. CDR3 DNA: TGTGCCAGCAGTATCAGACAGGGCGGGGAGCTGTTTTTT. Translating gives CASSIRQGGELFF.